These 23 T cell receptor beta chains share one sample of origin, sequenced in a study of CD8+ T cells in alopecia areata. As for treatment: oral pan-JAK inhibitor, 5-10 mg twice daily. Once RNA had been extracted, it was reverse transcribed into cDNA to act as the sequencing template. Sequencing used immunoSEQ multiplex PCR; TCRdb keeps in-frame clones, though not all of them. Here the sample spans 150,000 to 200,000 clones, about three fifths being singletons. The source material was CD4+ T cells sorted from blood, sampled at roughly week 49, from a patient treated with tofacitinib. These TCRs come from a human donor with alopecia areata.

J is TRBJ1-5 and V is TRBV14; D uncertain. V was trimmed by 4 bases and J by 7 bases, leaving 8 bases between them. Germline CDR1 SGHDN, CDR2 FVKESK. The CDR3 covers 12 residues. The DNA for the CDR3 is TGTGCCAGCAGCCTGAATGGGCAGCCCCAGCATTTT. Translated: CASSLNGQPQHF.

The gene calls are TRBV27 and TRBJ1-5; 10 nucleotides agree with TRBD1. CDR3 length equals 15 residues. After removal of 6 bases from V and 0 bases from J, the junction contained 2 bases not matched to a gene. CDR1 is MNHEY, CDR2 SMNVEV, per germline (reference sequence). This CDR3 is CASRDRGYSNQPQHF. CDR3 DNA: TGTGCCAGCAGGGACAGGGGGTATAGCAATCAGCCCCAGCATTTT.

V usage is TRBV9 and J usage is TRBJ2-2, with D perhaps matching TRBD2 (6 bases). The germline CDR1 and CDR2 sequences are SGDLS and YYNGEE. The V end was cut by 2 bases, the J end by 5 bases, with 10 bases between. The CDR3 is 14 amino acids. The CDR3 loop reads CASSVEGLTGELFF. CDR3 coding DNA: TGTGCCAGCAGCGTGGAGGGGCTAACCGGGGAGCTGTTTTTT.

The gene calls are TRBV25-1 and TRBJ2-1; the D gene is possibly TRBD2 (5 bases). The CDR3 spans 15 residues. Germline CDR1 is MGHDK and CDR2 is SYGVNS. The V end was cut by 2 bases, the J end by 5 bases, with 13 bases between. The CDR3: CASSEEGITHNEQFF. The CDR3 DNA follows: TGTGCCAGCAGTGAAGAGGGCATCACTCACAATGAGCAGTTCTTC.

This clone was detected a few times. The chain couples TRBV28 to TRBJ2-7; 14 bases map to TRBD2. The V gene's germline CDR1 is MDHEN and CDR2 SYDVKM. The CDR3 consists of 17 residues. J lost 0 bases, V lost 5 bases, and 6 bases had no gene match. The chain's CDR3 is CASSRTSGGLLSYEQYF. The CDR3 DNA is TGTGCCAGCAGTAGGACTAGCGGGGGGTTACTCTCCTACGAGCAGTACTTC.

The gene calls are TRBV15 and TRBJ2-7, with a possible D match to TRBD1 (7 bases). The V gene lost 5 bases and the J gene lost 4 bases, with 15 bases spanning the gap. The germline V gene has CDR1 LNHNV and CDR2 YYDKDF (reference sequence). The CDR3 consists of 14 residues. The CDR3 coding sequence is TGTGCCACCAGCCGAGGAGGGACAGCTTACGAGCAGTACTTC. Amino acid sequence: CATSRGGTAYEQYF.

The chain is built from TRBV7-2 and TRBJ2-7, with TRBD1 identical over 9 bases. This CDR3 is built from 13 residues. Trimming removed 6 bases from V and 3 bases from J; junction bases left unmatched: 3. Germline assignment: CDR1 SGHTA and CDR2 FQGNSA. Here the CDR3 reads CASRRTGVYEQYF. CDR3 coding DNA: TGTGCCAGCAGACGGACAGGGGTCTACGAGCAGTACTTC.

The chain joins TRBV29-1 to TRBJ1-1; D gene uncertain. Deletions cut 6 bases from V and 1 base from J, with 12 bases between. Germline CDR1 and CDR2: SQVTM and ANQGSEA. This CDR3 has 13 residues. Here the CDR3 DNA reads TGCAGCGTCGGGGTCGGACGGAACACTGAAGCTTTCTTT. This translates into CSVGVGRNTEAFF.

The gene calls are TRBV4-3 and TRBJ2-1, with 11 bases lining up with TRBD2. J lost 3 bases, V lost 5 bases, and 12 bases had no gene match. The germline V gene encodes CDR1 LGHNA and CDR2 YSLEER. The CDR3 totals 18 residues. CDR3 sequence: CASSAGTSGDLRYNEQFF. In DNA form, the CDR3 reads TGCGCCAGCAGCGCCGGGACTAGCGGAGATTTGCGCTACAATGAGCAGTTCTTC.

This sequence joins TRBV2 and TRBJ2-7; 7 nucleotides match TRBD1. J gave up 5 bases and V 7 bases, and 11 bases lay outside the gene matches. Germline V gives CDR1 SNHLY, CDR2 FYNNEI. The CDR3 has 14 residues. CDR3 in amino acids: CASNIQGIFDEQYF. CDR3 in DNA: TGTGCCAGCAATATACAGGGGATTTTCGACGAGCAGTACTTC.

The chain carries TRBV29-1 and TRBJ1-2; D ambiguous. With 6 bases removed from V and 4 bases from J, the gap between germline ends came to 15 bases. The germline gives CDR1 SQVTM, CDR2 ANQGSEA. This CDR3 is built from 13 residues. The CDR3 nucleotides read TGCAGCGTCTCTCCGGCGGGCGGCTATGGCTACACCTTC. Translation: CSVSPAGGYGYTF.

Points on this clone: The same CDR3 arises from other DNA sequences in this sample as well. The genes are TRBV5-6 and TRBJ2-1; 8 bases agree with TRBD2. V lost 0 bases, J lost 6 bases, and 5 bases stayed unmatched. Germline CDR1 is SGHDT and CDR2 is YYEEEE. The CDR3 has 15 residues. CDR3 sequence reads: CASSLAGGAGNEQFF. The CDR3 coding sequence is TGTGCCAGCAGCTTGGCCGGGGGGGCTGGCAATGAGCAGTTCTTC.

The rearrangement links TRBV6-5 to TRBJ2-1; TRBD1 might be the D (6 bases). Germline V gives CDR1 MNHEY, CDR2 SVGAGI. This CDR3 has 15 residues. V was cut by 2 bases and J by 1 base, with 9 bases left in between. CDR3 in DNA: TGTGCCAGCAGTTACCTAGGGGGTTCCTACAATGAGCAGTTCTTC. Translation: CASSYLGGSYNEQFF.

The gene calls are TRBV28 and TRBJ2-2, with D unresolved. Between the trimmed V and J ends, which lost 1 base and 7 bases, there was a span of 7 bases. Germline V gene data show CDR1 as MDHEN and CDR2 as SYDVKM. This CDR3 contains 13 residues. The CDR3 nucleotides are TGTGCCAGCAGTTTATTTGCATTCGGGGAGCTGTTTTTT. Residues: CASSLFAFGELFF.

The V gene is TRBV12-5, the J gene TRBJ2-3, with 8 bases fitting TRBD1. CDR1 is LGHNT, CDR2 FRNRAP, per germline. J was trimmed by 7 bases and V by 2 bases; bases with no gene match: 8. This CDR3 is 15 amino acids long. The CDR3 coding sequence is TGTGCTAGTGGTTTGACAGGGGGTTTCGCAAATACGCAGTATTTT. It codes for CASGLTGGFANTQYF.

The genes are TRBV30 and TRBJ1-1; 7 bases match TRBD1. V was clipped by 7 bases and J by 3 bases; unmatched bases: 11. The CDR3 consists of 14 residues. Germline V CDR1 and CDR2: GTSNPN, SVGIG (reference sequence). CDR3: CAYKQGRVDTEAFF. The CDR3 bases are TGTGCCTACAAACAGGGGCGGGTTGACACTGAAGCTTTCTTT.

DNA for the CDR3: TGCAGCGTTCGGACATTTGGGGGCGGTGGCTACACCTTC. Translating it yields CSVRTFGGGGYTF. J is TRBJ1-2 and V is TRBV29-1; possible D gene TRBD1, 6 bases. CDR3 size: 13 residues. The germline CDR1 and CDR2 sequences are SQVTM and ANQGSEA. The V end lost 5 bases, the J end lost 7 bases, and 17 bases lay between the germline ends.

The chain uses TRBV5-6 and TRBJ2-5; D gene ambiguous. This CDR3 has 13 amino acids. Germline V gene sequence: CDR1 SGHDT, CDR2 YYEEEE. V was cut by 1 base and J by 5 bases, with 9 bases left in between. CDR3 sequence reads: CASSLIKVETQYF. CDR3 DNA: TGTGCCAGCAGCTTGATCAAGGTGGAGACCCAGTACTTC.

In regard to this clone: The sample carries other DNA sequences with the same CDR3. This CDR3 reads CSVEAGYEQYF. The CDR3 region has the DNA TGCAGCGTTGAGGCGGGTTACGAGCAGTACTTC. The chain carries TRBV29-1 and TRBJ2-7; TRBD2 is a possible D gene (5 bases). The CDR3 length is 11 residues. V was clipped by 3 bases and J by 4 bases, with 7 bases between them. CDR1 SQVTM and CDR2 ANQGSEA come from the germline V gene.

This clone has more than one count but fewer than ten. The V call is TRBV2, the J call TRBJ1-6, with D unresolved. V was cut by 5 bases and J by 3 bases, with 8 bases left in between. The CDR3 is 14 amino acids. The germline V gene has CDR1 SNHLY and CDR2 FYNNEI. The CDR3 protein is CASSPPGYNSPLHF. The CDR3 nucleotides are TGTGCCAGCAGTCCCCCAGGCTATAATTCACCCCTCCACTTT.

This chain links TRBV30 with TRBJ1-1; D is perhaps TRBD1 (5 bases). This CDR3 region has 16 residues. The V end was cut by 2 bases, the J end by 1 base, with 17 bases between. Germline values: CDR1 GTSNPN, CDR2 SVGIG (reference sequence). The DNA for the CDR3 is TGTGCCTGGAGTCCCAACTCGGGACTGAGGAACACTGAAGCTTTCTTT. Translating gives CAWSPNSGLRNTEAFF.

The chain employs TRBV6-5 and TRBJ2-7; 7 bases fit TRBD1. The germline V gene encodes CDR1 MNHEY and CDR2 SVGAGI. J lost 5 bases, V lost 6 bases, and 4 bases had no gene match. The CDR3 has 12 residues. CDR3 in amino acids: CASRRGLHEQYF. The CDR3 DNA reads as TGTGCCAGCAGGAGGGGGCTCCACGAGCAGTACTTC.

The chain employs TRBV5-1 and TRBJ2-3; 10 nucleotides line up with TRBD2. Germline trimming cut 5 bases from V and 9 bases from J; bases unmatched to any gene: 15. CDR3 length: 16 amino acids. CDR1 SGHRS and CDR2 YFSETQ come from the germline V gene. The CDR3: CASSSRPGLATTTQYF. CDR3 bases: TGCGCCAGCAGTTCCCGACCGGGACTAGCGACGACAACGCAGTATTTT.